The 28 T cell receptor beta chains below were found in one sample sequenced in a study of T-cell memory formation after mild COVID-19. MiXCR was run by TCRdb on the 5' RACE reads, yielding one entry per CDR3 protein. Seen here are fewer than 700,000 distinct CDR3 sequences, approximately 21% observed once, and the top ten hold around 7.7%. The specimen was PBMCs or a T cell subset sorted from them (not recorded which). These TCRs come from an adult woman who had mild COVID-19 (a few samples of this study predate the infection). Cell type and time point are not known.

V usage is TRBV7-9 and J usage is TRBJ2-1; TRBD2 matches at 11 bases. The germline gives CDR1 SEHNR, CDR2 FQNEAQ (reference sequence). The CDR3 spans 16 residues. V gave up 5 bases and J gave up 0 bases; unmatched junction bases: 3. The CDR3 spells CASSGGTSGSYNEQFF. Written as DNA, the CDR3 is TGTGCCAGCAGCGGAGGGACTAGCGGCTCCTACAATGAGCAGTTCTTC.

The V call is TRBV7-9, the J call TRBJ2-6; D remains unclear. Trimming stripped 5 bases from V and 4 bases from J, with 12 bases between. Germline values: CDR1 SEHNR, CDR2 FQNEAQ (reference sequence). This CDR3 comprises 15 residues. CDR3 in DNA: TGTGCCAGCAGCCCGCAAATGACAGGGGCCAACGTCCTGACTTTC. Translation gives CASSPQMTGANVLTF.

This clonotype has a count of ten or more. This sequence joins TRBV24-1 and TRBJ2-1; 9 bases match TRBD1. V lost 12 bases to trimming and J lost 7 bases; unmatched junction nucleotides: 6. The CDR3 has 12 residues. CDR1 KGHDR and CDR2 SFDVKD come from the germline V gene. For the CDR3, the DNA is TGTGCCTCTGCTGGGACAGGGAATGAGCAGTTCTTC. Translated, it gives CASAGTGNEQFF.

In its sample, this clonotype was seen a few times. The chain joins TRBV5-4 to TRBJ1-1; no firm D call. The CDR3 sequence is 16 residues long. The germline V and J ends were trimmed by 0 bases and 0 bases, with 12 bases remaining between them. Germline CDR1 SGHNT, CDR2 YYREEE (reference sequence). The CDR3: CASSLGAAVMNTEAFF. The CDR3 coding sequence is TGTGCCAGCAGCTTGGGGGCGGCAGTCATGAACACTGAAGCTTTCTTT.

In this sample, this clonotype turned up a few times. The rearrangement joins TRBV24-1 to TRBJ2-5; 12 nucleotides line up with TRBD1. There are 15 residues in the CDR3. The J segment lost 5 bases and the V segment lost 2 bases, leaving 2 bases of the junction unmatched. Germline lookup yields CDR1 KGHDR and CDR2 SFDVKD. CDR3 protein: CATSDWDRGRETQYF. CDR3 coding DNA: TGTGCCACCAGTGATTGGGACAGGGGGCGTGAGACCCAGTACTTC.

The chain employs TRBV7-3 and TRBJ2-7; TRBD1 is a possible D gene (6 bases). This CDR3 spans 14 amino acids. Germline CDR1 SGHTA, CDR2 FQGTGA. Trimming removed 5 bases at V and 7 bases at J, with 18 bases between. In nucleotides, the CDR3 is TGTGCCAGCAGCCCCTCGGACAGACCTACGGAGCAGTACTTC. Its protein is CASSPSDRPTEQYF.

The sample holds many counts of this clonotype. The chain carries TRBV4-3 and TRBJ2-1; 9 nucleotides align to TRBD2. The germline V gene encodes CDR1 LGHNA and CDR2 YSLEER. V was pared by 3 bases and J by 5 bases, with 8 bases of the junction left unmatched. The CDR3 sequence is 16 residues long. DNA for the CDR3: TGCGCCAGCAGCCATGTAGCGGGAGTCTACAACAATGAGCAGTTCTTC. Residues: CASSHVAGVYNNEQFF.

The chain uses TRBV5-6 and TRBJ2-1; D is tentatively TRBD1 or TRBD2 (6 bases each). Germline V gene data show CDR1 as SGHDT and CDR2 as YYEEEE. The CDR3 consists of 15 residues. V lost 3 bases to trimming and J lost 0 bases, with 10 bases between them. The CDR3 bases are TGTGCCAGCAGCTGGGGGGACACCTCCTACAATGAGCAGTTCTTC. Translating gives CASSWGDTSYNEQFF. The whole variable domain, remainder taken from reference TRBV5-6 and TRBJ2-1, is DAGVTQSPTHLIKTRGQQVTLRCSPKSGHDTVSWYQQALGQGPQFIFQYYEEEERQRGNFPDRFSGHQFPNYSSELNVNALLLGDSALYLCASSWGDTSYNEQFFGPGTRLTVL.

The rearrangement joins TRBV15 to TRBJ2-1, with 11 bases aligning to TRBD1. CDR1 and CDR2 from the germline V gene are LNHNV and YYDKDF (reference sequence). V was clipped by 0 bases and J by 5 bases; unmatched bases: 6. CDR3 length equals 17 residues. The CDR3 protein is CATSRDFGTGGNNEQFF. DNA of the CDR3: TGTGCCACCAGCAGAGATTTCGGGACAGGGGGGAACAATGAGCAGTTCTTC.

This clonotype was seen a few times. This chain links TRBV12-3 or TRBV12-4 with TRBJ2-1, with D unresolved. V shed 7 bases and J shed 0 bases, with 13 bases lying between them. CDR3 length equals 15 residues. The CDR3 DNA reads TGTGCCAGCAACCTAGAGGCGAGCTCCTACAATGAGCAGTTCTTC. Translation gives CASNLEASSYNEQFF.

V is TRBV14 and J is TRBJ2-2; D remains ambiguous. Deletions cut 4 bases from V and 7 bases from J, with 13 bases between. Germline loops: CDR1 SGHDN, CDR2 FVKESK. This CDR3 is built from 14 residues. CDR3 bases: TGTGCCAGCAGCCCTTCGTACGATAGCGGGGAGCTGTTTTTT. This encodes CASSPSYDSGELFF.

CDR3: CASSRFIEPSTDTQYF. CDR3 nucleotide sequence: TGTGCCAGCTCCCGCTTCATCGAACCTAGCACAGATACGCAGTATTTT. This rearrangement joins TRBV18 to TRBJ2-3; D remains ambiguous. The CDR3 spans 16 residues. Germline V lookup: CDR1 KGHSH, CDR2 LQKENI. Between the trimmed V and J ends, which lost 6 bases and 0 bases, there was a span of 16 bases.

This clonotype showed up just a few times. The rearrangement links TRBV15 to TRBJ2-3, with D perhaps assigned TRBD1 or TRBD2 (5 bases each). The CDR3 covers 16 residues. V dropped 4 bases and J dropped 1 base, with 15 bases sitting between them. Germline lookup yields CDR1 LNHNV and CDR2 YYDKDF (reference sequence). The CDR3 spells CATSTGTAPGTDTQYF. CDR3 nucleotide sequence: TGTGCCACCAGCACAGGGACCGCGCCAGGCACAGATACGCAGTATTTT.

V usage is TRBV7-6 and J usage is TRBJ2-1; tentative D call: TRBD2 (6 bases). V lost 5 bases and J 0 bases, leaving 14 bases between the germline ends. The V gene's germline CDR1 is SGHVS and CDR2 FNYEAQ. The CDR3 is 16 residues long. The CDR3: CASSQSGPSSYNEQFF. CDR3 coding DNA: TGTGCCAGCAGCCAGAGCGGGCCTAGCTCCTACAATGAGCAGTTCTTC. Supplemented by reference TRBV7-6 and TRBJ2-1, the full variable domain reads GAGVSQSPRYKVTKRGQDVALRCDPISGHVSLYWYRQALGQGPEFLTYFNYEAQQDKSGLPNDRFSAERPEGSISTLTIQRTEQRDSAMYRCASSQSGPSSYNEQFFGPGTRLTVL.

The J gene is TRBJ1-1, the V gene TRBV5-5; 9 bases line up with TRBD1. Looked up from germline, CDR1 is SGHKS and CDR2 is YYEKEE (reference sequence). Unmatched junction bases numbered 5, after V lost 1 base and J lost 1 base. The length of the CDR3 is 16 residues. The CDR3 sequence is CASSLIPGQGNTEAFF. The CDR3 DNA is TGTGCCAGCAGCTTGATTCCGGGACAGGGGAACACTGAAGCTTTCTTT.

This clonotype was detected only a few times. The chain recombines TRBV5-5 with TRBJ1-5; TRBD1 agrees at 8 bases. From germline, CDR1 is SGHKS and CDR2 YYEKEE (reference sequence). V shed 0 bases and J 5 bases; nucleotides not matched to a gene: 4. This CDR3 spans 15 amino acids. DNA of the CDR3: TGTGCCAGCAGCTTGGGTGCGGACAGGGATCAGCCCCAGCATTTT. It codes for CASSLGADRDQPQHF.

The V and J genes are TRBV5-1 and TRBJ2-7; D gene ambiguous. This CDR3 is built from 14 residues. Trimming shortened V by 3 bases and J by 3 bases, and 13 bases separated the two germline ends. CDR1 is SGHRS and CDR2 is YFSETQ in the germline V gene. The CDR3 reads CASSSGPSLYEQYF. The DNA of the CDR3 is TGCGCCAGCAGCTCCGGACCCTCGCTCTACGAGCAGTACTTC.

This clonotype was detected only a few times. This sequence joins TRBV4-3 and TRBJ2-1, with 9 positions matching TRBD2. This CDR3 has 16 residues. Trimming cost V 4 bases and J 5 bases; bases outside gene matches: 9. Germline V gives CDR1 LGHNA, CDR2 YSLEER. CDR3: CASSLLAGGRHNEQFF. CDR3 bases: TGCGCCAGCAGCCTCCTGGCGGGAGGGCGCCACAATGAGCAGTTCTTC.

This clonotype was seen repeatedly, ten times or more. The chain joins TRBV2 to TRBJ1-2; weak D call: TRBD1 (5 bases). Germline values: CDR1 SNHLY, CDR2 FYNNEI. V was shortened by 2 bases and J by 6 bases, with 13 bases between the two germline ends. The CDR3 contains 14 residues. CDR3 bases: TGTGCCAGCAGTGAATCCCTGGGGACGGATGGCTACACCTTC. It yields the protein CASSESLGTDGYTF.

The V call is TRBV29-1, the J call TRBJ2-1; unclear D gene. This CDR3 spans 11 amino acids. Germline CDR1 and CDR2: SQVTM and ANQGSEA. Trimming stripped 7 bases from V and 12 bases from J, with 16 bases between. The CDR3 DNA sequence: TGCAGCGGTCTGCTCGATTTAGGGCAGTTCTTC. Translated: CSGLLDLGQFF.

J is TRBJ1-2 and V is TRBV5-6; D uncertain. This CDR3 is built from 14 residues. The V end lost 4 bases, the J end lost 3 bases, and 13 bases lay between the germline ends. Germline V lookup: CDR1 SGHDT, CDR2 YYEEEE. In DNA form, the CDR3 reads TGTGCCAGCAGCCCGCCTCAGCTTCACTATGGCTACACCTTC. It encodes CASSPPQLHYGYTF.

This clonotype occurred a few times. The chain carries TRBV12-3 or TRBV12-4 and TRBJ2-2, with TRBD2 matching over 8 bases. The trim removed 4 bases at V and 3 bases at J, leaving 4 bases unmatched. This CDR3 region has 15 residues. This CDR3 reads CASSWYGGDTGELFF. In DNA form, the CDR3 reads TGTGCCAGCAGTTGGTACGGGGGGGACACCGGGGAGCTGTTTTTT.

The chain combines TRBV12-3 or TRBV12-4 with TRBJ1-3, with no clear D. V lost 5 bases to trimming and J lost 0 bases, with 8 bases between them. This CDR3 spans 14 amino acids. The CDR3 spells CASSPSGSGNTIYF. CDR3 nucleotide sequence: TGTGCCAGCAGTCCTTCGGGCTCTGGAAACACCATATATTTT.

The rearrangement uses TRBV11-3 and TRBJ2-3; 7 bases map to TRBD2. From germline, CDR1 is SGHNT and CDR2 YENEEA. V dropped 1 base and J dropped 0; count of bases not matched to a gene: 4. CDR3 length equals 16 residues. The CDR3 loop is CASSLVRDYSTDTQYF. The CDR3 nucleotides are TGTGCCAGCAGCTTAGTGCGGGACTATAGCACAGATACGCAGTATTTT.

The sample holds a few counts of this clonotype. The chain links TRBV11-1 to TRBJ2-1; D is unresolved. The ends were cut back, 0 bases at V and 6 bases at J, with 3 bases in the middle. The V gene's germline CDR1 is SGHAT and CDR2 FQDESV (reference sequence). The CDR3 sequence is 12 residues long. CDR3 DNA sequence: TGTGCCAGCAGCTTAGCTGTCAATGAGCAGTTCTTC. It translates to CASSLAVNEQFF.

This clonotype has just a few counts. V and J are TRBV5-1 and TRBJ2-3, with D maybe TRBD2 (7 bases). CDR1 is SGHRS and CDR2 is YFSETQ in the germline V gene. The CDR3 is 15 residues long. Trimming cost V 5 bases and J 3 bases, with 16 bases left between them. CDR3 coding DNA: TGCGCCAGCAGATCGGGGGGACATCAGACAGATACGCAGTATTTT. Residues: CASRSGGHQTDTQYF.

This clonotype showed up just a few times. This chain joins TRBV24-1 and TRBJ2-3; tentative D call: TRBD1 (5 bases). The CDR3 loop spans 17 amino acids. CDR1 KGHDR and CDR2 SFDVKD come from the germline V gene. Deletions cut 4 bases from V and 3 bases from J, with 19 bases between. The CDR3: CATSDPDPGYGTDTQYF. In DNA, the CDR3 is TGTGCCACCAGTGACCCGGATCCAGGGTATGGGACAGATACGCAGTATTTT.

This chain connects TRBV4-1 to TRBJ2-1; 9 bases are shared with TRBD2. Per germline, CDR1 MGHRA and CDR2 YSYEKL. This CDR3 region has 16 residues. Trimming removed 3 bases from V and 7 bases from J; junction bases left unmatched: 10. CDR3 in DNA: TGCGCCAGCAGCCAGGGCCCGGGACTAGCCTTTAATGAGCAGTTCTTC. It is translated as CASSQGPGLAFNEQFF.